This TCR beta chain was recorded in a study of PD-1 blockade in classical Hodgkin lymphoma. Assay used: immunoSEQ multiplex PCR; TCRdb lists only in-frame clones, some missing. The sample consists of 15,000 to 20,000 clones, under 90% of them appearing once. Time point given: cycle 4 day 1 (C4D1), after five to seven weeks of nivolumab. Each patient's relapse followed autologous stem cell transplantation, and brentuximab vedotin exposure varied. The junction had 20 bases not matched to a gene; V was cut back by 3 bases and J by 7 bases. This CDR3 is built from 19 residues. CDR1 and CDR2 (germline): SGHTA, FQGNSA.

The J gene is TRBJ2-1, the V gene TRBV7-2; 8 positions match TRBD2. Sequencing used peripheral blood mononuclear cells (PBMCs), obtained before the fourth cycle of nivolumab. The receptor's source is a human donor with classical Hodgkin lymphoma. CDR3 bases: TGTGCCAGCAGCTTTGAAGGACTAGCAGTTACAGTTGAAAGGAATGAGCAGTTCTTC. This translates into CASSFEGLAVTVERNEQFF.